These 11 T cell receptor beta chains came from one sample sequenced in a study of PD-1 blockade in classical Hodgkin lymphoma. Some clones are missing from TCRdb's copy, which holds only in-frame ones; the method was immunoSEQ multiplex PCR. The sample lists under 25,000 clones, 70% to 80% occurring once. Described time point: cycle 4 day 1 (C4D1), after more than 5 weeks of nivolumab. Every patient was affected by relapse after autologous stem cell transplantation, while exposure to brentuximab vedotin was not uniform. Researchers report purifying CD4+ T cells from thawed PBMCs by magnetic negative selection. Source: CD4+ T cells from blood, taken before the fourth cycle of nivolumab. These TCRs come from a human donor with classical Hodgkin lymphoma.

This chain connects TRBV27 to TRBJ1-1; 7 positions agree with TRBD1. The ends lost 3 bases at V and 0 bases at J; junction bases unmatched: 4. The germline gives CDR1 MNHEY, CDR2 SMNVEV (reference sequence). This CDR3 has 15 amino acids. The CDR3, as DNA: TGTGCCAGCAGTTTCCAGGGACAGTTGAACACTGAAGCTTTCTTT. Translating it yields CASSFQGQLNTEAFF.

CDR3 protein: CASSFGSNTGELFF. The CDR3 DNA reads TGTGCCAGCAGCTTCGGATCGAACACCGGGGAGCTGTTTTTT. The chain links TRBV7-3 to TRBJ2-2; D is uncertain. V lost 3 bases to trimming and J lost 0 bases, with 5 bases between them. Per germline, CDR1 SGHTA and CDR2 FQGTGA. The CDR3 is 14 amino acids.

The CDR3 DNA reads TGTGCCAGTAGTATCGGCGGATATAATGAAAAACTGTTTTTT. This gives the protein CASSIGGYNEKLFF. The chain carries TRBV19 and TRBJ1-4, with D unresolved. The length of the CDR3 is 14 residues. Germline CDR1 reads LNHDA; CDR2 reads SQIVND (reference sequence). V was clipped by 3 bases and J by 4 bases, with 9 bases between them.

This clone was observed a handful of times. The rearrangement links TRBV28 to TRBJ2-2; D may match TRBD1 or TRBD2 (7 bases each). V was trimmed by 4 bases and J by 5 bases, leaving 14 bases between them. The CDR3 covers 15 residues. Germline CDR1 reads MDHEN; CDR2 reads SYDVKM. The CDR3 DNA sequence: TGTGCCAGCAGTTCCCGACAGGGAGGGACCGGGGAGCTGTTTTTT. Protein: CASSSRQGGTGELFF.

The J gene is TRBJ2-1, the V gene TRBV5-1; TRBD1 is a possible D gene (5 bases). Germline-derived CDR1 and CDR2 are SGHRS and YFSETQ. The V end lost 0 bases, the J end lost 5 bases, and 12 bases lay between the germline ends. The CDR3 totals 15 residues. This CDR3 reads CASSLGQGGNNEQFF. DNA for the CDR3: TGCGCCAGCAGCTTGGGGCAGGGTGGAAACAATGAGCAGTTCTTC.

The gene calls are TRBV28 and TRBJ1-4; maybe TRBD1 (5 bases). Trimming cost V 2 bases and J 8 bases, with 12 bases left between them. Germline V gene data show CDR1 as MDHEN and CDR2 as SYDVKM. The CDR3 totals 14 residues. CDR3 region: CASSLQGVWEKLFF. Here the CDR3 DNA reads TGTGCCAGCAGTTTACAGGGTGTCTGGGAAAAACTGTTTTTT.

CDR3 nucleotide sequence: TGTGCCAGCAGCTTAGAAGGCCCCACGGATACGCAGTATTTT. Translated, it gives CASSLEGPTDTQYF. The chain uses TRBV11-1 and TRBJ2-3; D call uncertain. V lost 1 base to trimming and J lost 6 bases, with 11 bases between them. Germline-derived CDR1 and CDR2 are SGHAT and FQDESV (reference sequence). The CDR3 is 14 residues long.

This rearrangement joins TRBV30 to TRBJ2-7; either TRBD1 or TRBD2 may fit D (5 bases each). Germline V lookup: CDR1 GTSNPN, CDR2 SVGIG (reference sequence). V was shortened by 4 bases and J by 4 bases, with 14 bases between the two germline ends. The CDR3 has 13 amino acids. CDR3 nucleotide sequence: TGTGCCTGGACCAGGGAGTTGGGGTACGAGCAGTACTTC. Its protein is CAWTRELGYEQYF.

In DNA, the CDR3 is TGTGCCAGTAGTAGCTGGGCTCACTCTGGAAACACCATATATTTT. Its protein is CASSSWAHSGNTIYF. The chain is built from TRBV19 and TRBJ1-3; no definite D call. From germline, CDR1 is LNHDA and CDR2 SQIVND (reference sequence). V was pared by 4 bases and J by 0 bases, with 10 bases between. CDR3 length equals 15 residues.

The CDR3 reads CASSLTYRGTQETQYF. The CDR3 DNA is TGTGCCAGCAGCTTAACCTACAGGGGAACTCAAGAGACCCAGTACTTC. The chain recombines TRBV11-2 with TRBJ2-5, with 7 bases fitting TRBD1. The CDR3 totals 16 residues. Germline V lookup: CDR1 SGHAT, CDR2 FQNNGV. The J segment lost 2 bases and the V segment lost 2 bases, leaving 8 bases of the junction unmatched.

The CDR3, as DNA: TGTGCCAGCAGCCAACTCGCGGCCGGATACAATGAGCAGTTCTTC. This gives the protein CASSQLAAGYNEQFF. The J gene is TRBJ2-1, the V gene TRBV4-2, with unresolved D. Germline V gene lookup returns CDR1 LGHNA and CDR2 YNFKEQ. Trimming stripped 2 bases from V and 4 bases from J, with 12 bases between. CDR3 size: 15 residues.